This passage covers 25 T cell receptor beta chains from one sample sequenced in a study of T cell repertoires in urothelial bladder cancer. Measured with immunoSEQ multiplex PCR; TCRdb has only the in-frame clones, and not every one. The sample lists fewer than 15,000 clones, around 64% seen once, with under 10% in the top ten. The sequenced material came from tumor-infiltrating cells from bladder cancer. The receptor source for this set is a human donor with urothelial carcinoma.

This sequence joins TRBV4-2 and TRBJ2-5; 9 bases agree with TRBD1. CDR1 and CDR2 (germline): LGHNA, YNFKEQ. This CDR3 contains 17 residues. The V segment lost 0 bases and the J segment 4 bases; nucleotides outside the gene matches: 9. DNA for the CDR3: TGTGCCAGCAGCCAAGAGGCATGGGGGACAGGGAGAGAGACCCAGTACTTC. This sequence encodes CASSQEAWGTGRETQYF.

This chain joins TRBV18 and TRBJ2-5, with 8 nucleotides matching TRBD2. The germline V gene has CDR1 KGHSH and CDR2 LQKENI. Trimming cost V 4 bases and J 3 bases; bases outside gene matches: 7. This CDR3 comprises 15 residues. This CDR3 is CASSRLGLVEETQYF. The CDR3 nucleotides are TGTGCCAGCTCACGTCTGGGACTAGTGGAAGAGACCCAGTACTTC.

This chain uses TRBV10-1 with TRBJ2-7; the match to TRBD1 covers 7 bases. The trim removed 2 bases at V and 2 bases at J, leaving 18 bases unmatched. The CDR3 is made up of 19 amino acids. Germline V gene sequence: CDR1 WNHNN, CDR2 SYGVQD (reference sequence). The CDR3 sequence: CASSEVDRELPTVPYEQYV. CDR3 nucleotides: TGCGCCAGCAGTGAGGTCGACAGGGAATTACCAACCGTCCCCTACGAGCAGTACGTC.

This chain links TRBV19 with TRBJ2-7; D is ambiguous. Looked up from germline, CDR1 is LNHDA and CDR2 is SQIVND (reference sequence). The CDR3 is 15 residues long. V lost 3 bases and J 2 bases, leaving 14 bases between the germline ends. This CDR3 is CASSIPTAKPYEQYF. The CDR3 nucleotides are TGTGCCAGTAGTATTCCAACAGCGAAACCCTACGAGCAGTACTTC.

The sample holds one count of this clone. The rearrangement uses TRBV11-2 and TRBJ1-4; a possible D gene is TRBD1 (5 bases). V shed 4 bases and J shed 4 bases, with 16 bases lying between them. The germline V gene has CDR1 SGHAT and CDR2 FQNNGV. This CDR3 is built from 16 residues. CDR3 sequence (DNA): TGTGCCAGCAGCTCCCGAGCCGGGACCCGTAATGAAAAACTGTTTTTT. Protein product: CASSSRAGTRNEKLFF. Looking up the rest from reference TRBV11-2 and TRBJ1-4 gives the full variable domain: EAGVAQSPRYKIIEKRQSVAFWCNPISGHATLYWYQQILGQGPKLLIQFQNNGVVDDSQLPKDRFSAERLKGVDSTLKIQPAKLEDSAVYLCASSSRAGTRNEKLFFGSGTQLSVL.

By share, this clone ranks as medium-sized. The chain recombines TRBV21-1 with TRBJ2-7; the table calls TRBD2, which could not be checked here. TRBV21-1 is designated a pseudogene. The CDR3 sequence is 14 residues long. In DNA, the CDR3 is TGTGCCAGCACGACTAGCGGGGGGGCGGAAGAGCAGTACGTC. Protein sequence: CASTTSGGAEEQYV.

The V and J genes are TRBV5-4 and TRBJ1-1, with D hard to call. The V gene lost 0 bases and the J gene lost 4 bases, with 10 bases spanning the gap. Germline V gives CDR1 SGHNT, CDR2 YYREEE (reference sequence). The length of the CDR3 is 14 residues. This chain's CDR3 is CASSLGRWGTEAFF. Here the CDR3 DNA reads TGTGCCAGCAGCTTGGGTCGTTGGGGCACTGAAGCTTTCTTT.

The chain combines TRBV7-2 with TRBJ1-2, with a tentative D call TRBD1 (5 bases). The CDR3 has 13 amino acids. The germline V gene has CDR1 SGHTA and CDR2 FQGNSA. V was trimmed by 5 bases and J by 3 bases, leaving 10 bases between them. The CDR3 protein is CASSLQEHYGYTF. CDR3 DNA sequence: TGTGCCAGCAGCCTACAGGAACACTATGGCTACACCTTC.

The V and J genes are TRBV18 and TRBJ1-4; possible D gene TRBD1, 6 bases. Germline V gene sequence: CDR1 KGHSH, CDR2 LQKENI. The CDR3 has 15 amino acids. Trimming pared 0 bases from V and 4 bases from J, leaving 9 bases between. The CDR3 bases are TGTGCCAGCTCACCACCGGGGGCCTTTAATGAAAAACTGTTTTTT. Its protein product is CASSPPGAFNEKLFF.

The genes are TRBV2 and TRBJ2-5; a possible D gene is TRBD2 (6 bases). The length of the CDR3 is 14 residues. Germline V gives CDR1 SNHLY, CDR2 FYNNEI. V shed 2 bases and J shed 5 bases, with 12 bases lying between them. CDR3 sequence reads: CASSESLGGETQYF. The CDR3, as DNA: TGTGCCAGCAGTGAAAGTTTAGGAGGGGAGACCCAGTACTTC. Full variable domain (rest looked up from reference TRBV2 and TRBJ2-5): EPEVTQTPSHQVTQMGQEVILRCVPISNHLYFYWYRQILGQKVEFLVSFYNNEISEKSEIFDDQFSVERPDGSNFTLKIRSTKLEDSAMYFCASSESLGGETQYFGPGTRLLVL.

This clone has only a few counts. V and J are TRBV5-1 and TRBJ1-4; 9 positions agree with TRBD1. Germline V lookup: CDR1 SGHRS, CDR2 YFSETQ. This CDR3 is built from 16 residues. V shed 3 bases, J shed 0 bases, and the junction held 3 bases outside the gene matches. The CDR3: CASSSRQGATNEKLFF. The CDR3 region has the DNA TGCGCCAGCAGCTCCCGACAGGGGGCAACTAATGAAAAACTGTTTTTT.

The chain employs TRBV6-1 and TRBJ2-1; 8 bases match TRBD2. Per germline, CDR1 MNHNS and CDR2 SASEGT. The CDR3 runs to 15 residues. Trimming took 2 bases from V and 4 from J; bases not matched to a gene: 4. CDR3 in amino acids: CASSERAGVYNEQFF. The CDR3, as DNA: TGTGCCAGCAGTGAACGAGCGGGGGTGTACAATGAGCAGTTCTTC.

The gene calls are TRBV7-2 and TRBJ1-1; D may be TRBD1 (6 bases). CDR3 size: 15 residues. V was shortened by 2 bases and J by 1 base, with 11 bases between the two germline ends. Germline values: CDR1 SGHTA, CDR2 FQGNSA. CDR3 sequence reads: CASSLSRTANTEAFF. CDR3 DNA: TGTGCCAGCAGCTTAAGCCGGACAGCGAACACTGAAGCTTTCTTT.

This clone was seen more than once but under ten times. This rearrangement joins TRBV7-9 to TRBJ1-6; D is uncertain. The CDR3 has 13 residues. Trimming removed 1 base at V and 9 bases at J, with 7 bases between. Germline lookup yields CDR1 SEHNR and CDR2 FQNEAQ (reference sequence). CDR3 sequence reads: CASSLEPASPLHF. The CDR3 DNA reads TGTGCCAGCAGCTTAGAACCAGCTTCACCCCTCCACTTT.

This clone was seen more than once but under ten times. The chain employs TRBV7-8 and TRBJ1-3; perhaps TRBD1 as D (5 bases). From germline, CDR1 is SGHVS and CDR2 FQNEAQ. Between the trimmed V and J ends, which lost 3 bases and 4 bases, there was a span of 7 bases. This CDR3 has 13 amino acids. Here the CDR3 reads CASSFGHGNTIYF. The DNA for the CDR3 is TGTGCCAGCAGCTTCGGACACGGAAACACCATATATTTT. Filled out from reference TRBV7-8 and TRBJ1-3, the complete variable domain reads GAGVSQSPRYKVAKRGQDVALRCDPISGHVSLFWYQQALGQGPEFLTYFQNEAQLDKSGLPSDRFFAERPEGSVSTLKIQRTQQEDSAVYLCASSFGHGNTIYFGEGSWLTVV.

The chain is built from TRBV7-8 and TRBJ2-3; TRBD2 agrees at 8 bases. This CDR3 is 14 amino acids long. Germline lookup yields CDR1 SGHVS and CDR2 FQNEAQ. V gave up 1 base and J gave up 7 bases; unmatched junction bases: 4. Here the CDR3 reads CASSLGTSRYTQYF. CDR3 DNA sequence: TGTGCCAGCAGCTTAGGGACTAGCAGGTATACGCAGTATTTT.

This clone was counted between two and nine times. This chain connects TRBV13 to TRBJ1-3; D is uncertain. The CDR3 has 14 amino acids. Germline V gives CDR1 PRHDT, CDR2 FYEKMQ (reference sequence). V was clipped by 5 bases and J by 4 bases, with 12 bases between them. The CDR3 DNA reads TGTGCCAGCAGCAAAGACGGGTCCGGAAACACCATATATTTT. Translating gives CASSKDGSGNTIYF.

The chain joins TRBV4-3 to TRBJ2-5; D is uncertain. This CDR3 is 14 amino acids long. V was cut by 0 bases and J by 5 bases, with 10 bases left in between. The germline V gene has CDR1 LGHNA and CDR2 YSLEER. The CDR3 here is CASSQEGFLETQYF. The CDR3 nucleotides are TGCGCCAGCAGCCAAGAGGGGTTTCTGGAGACCCAGTACTTC.

This rearrangement joins TRBV7-9 to TRBJ2-5; 7 bases align to TRBD1. V lost 6 bases to trimming and J lost 2 bases; unmatched junction nucleotides: 9. The CDR3 contains 15 residues. Germline values: CDR1 SEHNR, CDR2 FQNEAQ (reference sequence). This chain's CDR3 is CASSRQGGGQETQYF. The DNA for the CDR3 is TGTGCCAGCAGTCGGCAAGGGGGCGGTCAAGAGACCCAGTACTTC.

Only one count was recorded for this clone. The genes are TRBV5-3 and TRBJ2-7; 9 bases are a match to TRBD1. TRBV5-3 is reported as an ORF; its role is uncertain. V shed 5 bases, J shed 5 bases, and the junction held 2 bases outside the gene matches. The CDR3 contains 12 residues. This CDR3 is CARRGQGDEQYV. CDR3 nucleotide sequence: TGTGCCAGAAGGGGACAGGGCGACGAGCAGTACGTC.

This chain links TRBV11-2 with TRBJ2-5, with unresolved D. This CDR3 comprises 15 residues. Per the germline V gene, CDR1 is SGHAT and CDR2 is FQNNGV. Trimming took 5 bases from V and 0 from J, leaving 13 bases between them. The CDR3 DNA reads as TGTGCCAGCAGCATCTTGACGGCTTACCAAGAGACCCAGTACTTC. This codes for CASSILTAYQETQYF.

This sequence joins TRBV7-6 and TRBJ2-7, with no clear D. CDR1 is SGHVS and CDR2 is FNYEAQ in the germline V gene. Trimming cost V 1 base and J 0 bases, with 10 bases left between them. The CDR3 consists of 15 residues. CDR3 bases: TGTGCCAGCAGCTTAGATCCAGGAAACTCCTACGAGCAGTACTTC. Protein product: CASSLDPGNSYEQYF.

This clone was seen a few times. V and J are TRBV6-5 and TRBJ2-3; no clear D. Trimming pared 2 bases from V and 6 bases from J, leaving 12 bases between. This CDR3 is built from 14 residues. Germline V gene data show CDR1 as MNHEY and CDR2 as SVGAGI. The CDR3 nucleotides are TGTGCCAGCAGTTACGAAAGGTCGGCGGATACGCAGTATTTT. Translating it yields CASSYERSADTQYF.

This clone was found a few times. The chain joins TRBV11-3 to TRBJ2-1; the D gene is possibly TRBD2 (6 bases). This CDR3 spans 15 amino acids. V lost 1 base to trimming and J lost 3 bases, with 10 bases between them. The germline CDR1 and CDR2 sequences are SGHNT and YENEEA. The CDR3 DNA reads as TGTGCCAGCAGCTTAGTGCCGGGGGTCTACAATGAGCAGTTCTTC. Encoded protein: CASSLVPGVYNEQFF.

In its sample, this clone was seen a few times. V usage is TRBV30 and J usage is TRBJ1-6, with 7 bases identical to TRBD1. The V gene end was trimmed by 4 bases and the J gene end by 8 bases; junction bases not matched to a gene: 5. Germline V gene lookup returns CDR1 GTSNPN and CDR2 SVGIG (reference sequence). This CDR3 comprises 13 residues. CDR3: CAWTGTEYSPLHF. The DNA of the CDR3 is TGTGCCTGGACCGGGACAGAATATTCACCCCTCCACTTT.